The present T cell receptor beta chain was sequenced within a study of Ad26.COV2.S vaccination and SARS-CoV-2 variants. Study information: Trial arm assignment for the donor was COV1001 Ad26.COV2.S. Once, or twice with 56 days between doses, Ad26.COV2.S was given intramuscularly.

In regard to this clone: Antigen: not known.

General study results and limits: Assessments of TCR breadth and depth may have underestimated the total T cell responses.

Clones were read by immunoSEQ multiplex PCR, and TCRdb kept only the in-frame ones, dropping some. The table includes some 240,000 clones, about 83% detected once. Treatment specified: about 20 received Ad26.COV2.S at low or high dose, single or two shots; about 5 received placebo; per-sample allocation not given. Collection of samples fell on day 63 after the first vaccine or placebo injection. V was trimmed by 3 bases and J by 0 bases, leaving 20 bases between them. This CDR3 is 18 amino acids long. CDR1 and CDR2 (germline): SGHRS, YFSETQ. This sequence was found in a person aged 18 to 65 who received the Ad26.COV2.S COVID-19 vaccine or a placebo. Sequenced here: peripheral blood, sampled in a trial of Ad26.COV2.S vaccine versus placebo. The chain joins TRBV5-1 to TRBJ2-3; a weak D match, TRBD2 (7 bases). The CDR3: CASSWEGGRRRSTDTQYF. The DNA for the CDR3 is TGCGCCAGCAGCTGGGAGGGGGGAAGACGGAGGAGCACAGATACGCAGTATTTT.